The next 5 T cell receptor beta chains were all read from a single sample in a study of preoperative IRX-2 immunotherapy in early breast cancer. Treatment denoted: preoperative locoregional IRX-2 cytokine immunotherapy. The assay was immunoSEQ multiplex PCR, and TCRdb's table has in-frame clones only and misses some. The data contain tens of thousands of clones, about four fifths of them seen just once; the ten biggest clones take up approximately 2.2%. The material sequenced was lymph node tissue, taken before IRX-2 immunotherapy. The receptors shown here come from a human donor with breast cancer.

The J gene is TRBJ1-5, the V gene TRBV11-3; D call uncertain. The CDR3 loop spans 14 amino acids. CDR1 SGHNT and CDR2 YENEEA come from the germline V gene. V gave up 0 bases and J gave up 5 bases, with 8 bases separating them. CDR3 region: CASSLEAGYQPQHF. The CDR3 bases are TGTGCCAGCAGCTTAGAGGCAGGTTATCAGCCCCAGCATTTT. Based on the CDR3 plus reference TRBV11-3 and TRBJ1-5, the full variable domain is EAGVVQSPRYKIIEKKQPVAFWCNPISGHNTLYWYLQNLGQGPELLIRYENEEAVDDSQLPKDRFSAERLKGVDSTLKIQPAELGDSAVYLCASSLEAGYQPQHFGDGTRLSIL.

CDR3 loop: CASSQTGAVGTEAFF. The DNA of the CDR3 is TGCGCCAGCAGCCAGACAGGGGCTGTGGGCACTGAAGCTTTCTTT. The J gene is TRBJ1-1, the V gene TRBV5-1, with 8 bases lining up with TRBD1. The CDR3 is 15 residues long. Germline-derived CDR1 and CDR2 are SGHRS and YFSETQ. V lost 4 bases, J lost 4 bases, and 9 bases stayed unmatched.

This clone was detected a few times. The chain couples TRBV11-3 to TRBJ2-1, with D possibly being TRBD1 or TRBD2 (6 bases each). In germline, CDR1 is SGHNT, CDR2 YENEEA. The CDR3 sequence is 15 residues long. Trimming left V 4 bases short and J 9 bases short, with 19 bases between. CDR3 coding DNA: TGTGCCAGCAGCTCCTGGGGGGCCCCGAAGGGTGAGCAGTTCTTC. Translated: CASSSWGAPKGEQFF.

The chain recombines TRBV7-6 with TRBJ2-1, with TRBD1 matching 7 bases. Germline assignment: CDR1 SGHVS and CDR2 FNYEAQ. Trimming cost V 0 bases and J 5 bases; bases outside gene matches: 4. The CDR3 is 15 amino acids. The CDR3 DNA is TGTGCCAGCAGCTTAGCCTGGGACAGCAACAATGAGCAGTTCTTC. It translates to CASSLAWDSNNEQFF.

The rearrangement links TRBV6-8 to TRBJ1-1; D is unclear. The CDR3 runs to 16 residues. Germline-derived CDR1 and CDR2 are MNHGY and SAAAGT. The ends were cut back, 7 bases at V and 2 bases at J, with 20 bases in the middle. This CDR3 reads CASKSMLGSFNTEAFF. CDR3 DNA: TGTGCCAGCAAGTCAATGTTAGGCAGCTTTAACACTGAAGCTTTCTTT.